This is a list of T cell receptor beta chains from one sample in a study of neoadjuvant anti-PD-1 for oral cavity cancer. Here immunoSEQ multiplex PCR was the method, and the copy in TCRdb shows in-frame clones only, minus some. The data show around 5,300 clones, roughly 54% seen once. The material sequenced was tumor tissue, taken after nivolumab (anti-PD-1) treatment. Receptors originate from a person aged 40 to 85 with oral cavity squamous cell carcinoma. CDR3s include the opening cysteine and the closing phenylalanine or tryptophan. Fields, in order: clone size, D gene, J gene, V gene, CDR3 protein, CDR3 DNA. The D gene is left open where the match is weak. Size values are once, few and many counts, or a class for expanded clones, and some rows have none.

abundance: NA; d_gene: TRBD2; j_gene: TRBJ2-1; v_gene: TRBV18; CDR3aa: CASSPGLAGGPYNEQFF; CDR3nt: TGTGCCAGCTCCCCCGGACTAGCGGGGGGCCCCTACAATGAGCAGTTCTTC
abundance: few; d_gene: TRBD1; j_gene: TRBJ2-7; v_gene: TRBV6-1; CDR3aa: CATLPGQGAREQYF; CDR3nt: TGTGCCACCCTCCCGGGACAGGGGGCGAGAGAGCAGTACTTC
abundance: NA; d_gene: NA; j_gene: TRBJ1-2; v_gene: TRBV5-4; CDR3aa: CASSTPRAGSGYTF; CDR3nt: TGTGCCAGCAGCACGCCGAGAGCGGGAAGTGGCTACACCTTC
abundance: NA; d_gene: NA; j_gene: TRBJ1-1; v_gene: TRBV5-1; CDR3aa: CASSLGRGTEAFF; CDR3nt: TGCGCCAGCAGCTTGGGCCGGGGCACTGAAGCTTTCTTT
abundance: NA; d_gene: TRBD2; j_gene: TRBJ2-3; v_gene: TRBV7-2; CDR3aa: CASSFTSGRTDTQYF; CDR3nt: TGTGCCAGCAGCTTTACTAGCGGGCGCACAGATACGCAGTATTTT
abundance: NA; d_gene: NA; j_gene: TRBJ1-1; v_gene: TRBV28; CDR3aa: CASSTRTERAEAFF; CDR3nt: TGTGCCAGCAGTACAAGGACAGAAAGGGCTGAAGCTTTCTTT
abundance: few; d_gene: NA; j_gene: TRBJ1-6; v_gene: TRBV9; CDR3aa: CASSGGENSPLHF; CDR3nt: TGTGCCAGCAGCGGAGGGGAAAATTCACCCCTCCACTTT
abundance: NA; d_gene: TRBD1; j_gene: TRBJ2-7; v_gene: TRBV11-2; CDR3aa: CASVLVAGGNYEQYF; CDR3nt: TGTGCCAGCGTCTTAGTTGCAGGGGGCAACTACGAGCAGTACTTC
abundance: NA; d_gene: TRBD1; j_gene: TRBJ1-5; v_gene: TRBV30; CDR3aa: CAWSDETGINQPQHF; CDR3nt: TGTGCCTGGAGTGACGAGACAGGGATCAATCAGCCCCAGCATTTT
abundance: NA; d_gene: TRBD1; j_gene: TRBJ2-7; v_gene: TRBV19; CDR3aa: CASSAGQGSVGQYF; CDR3nt: TGTGCCAGTAGTGCTGGACAGGGGTCGGTGGGGCAGTACTTC
abundance: NA; d_gene: TRBD2; j_gene: TRBJ2-5; v_gene: TRBV7-9; CDR3aa: CASSSKSGGAWETQYF; CDR3nt: TGTGCCAGCAGCTCGAAGAGCGGGGGGGCCTGGGAGACCCAGTACTTC
abundance: few; d_gene: NA; j_gene: TRBJ1-2; v_gene: TRBV5-6; CDR3aa: CASSLVGLGGYTF; CDR3nt: TGTGCCAGCAGCTTGGTGGGGCTAGGGGGCTACACCTTC
abundance: NA; d_gene: TRBD2; j_gene: TRBJ2-7; v_gene: TRBV10-3; CDR3aa: CAISEGLAGGYEQYF; CDR3nt: TGTGCCATCAGTGAGGGACTAGCGGGAGGGTACGAGCAGTACTTC
abundance: NA; d_gene: TRBD1; j_gene: TRBJ1-2; v_gene: TRBV7-3; CDR3aa: CASSSHYRGGGYTF; CDR3nt: TGTGCCAGCAGCTCCCATTACAGGGGAGGGGGCTACACCTTC
abundance: NA; d_gene: NA; j_gene: TRBJ1-3; v_gene: TRBV25-1; CDR3aa: CASSEERTGNTIYF; CDR3nt: TGTGCCAGCAGTGAAGAAAGAACTGGAAACACCATATATTTT
abundance: few; d_gene: TRBD2; j_gene: TRBJ2-1; v_gene: TRBV29-1; CDR3aa: CSVELAGVSKFF; CDR3nt: TGCAGCGTTGAATTAGCGGGAGTTTCGAAGTTCTTC
abundance: few; d_gene: TRBD2; j_gene: TRBJ2-1; v_gene: TRBV28; CDR3aa: CASIEAGVSNEQFF; CDR3nt: TGTGCCAGCATAGAAGCGGGAGTCAGCAATGAGCAGTTCTTC
abundance: NA; d_gene: NA; j_gene: TRBJ2-2; v_gene: TRBV27; CDR3aa: CASSWGNRGTGELFF; CDR3nt: TGTGCCAGCAGTTGGGGGAACCGGGGCACCGGGGAGCTGTTTTTT
abundance: NA; d_gene: TRBD2; j_gene: TRBJ2-1; v_gene: TRBV7-8; CDR3aa: CASSLQRTGGLYNEQFF; CDR3nt: TGTGCCAGCAGCTTACAAAGGACGGGGGGGCTCTACAATGAGCAGTTCTTC
abundance: NA; d_gene: NA; j_gene: TRBJ2-7; v_gene: TRBV18; CDR3aa: CASSPPVGASEQYF; CDR3nt: TGTGCCAGCTCACCACCGGTAGGGGCCAGCGAGCAGTACTTC
abundance: NA; d_gene: NA; j_gene: TRBJ2-1; v_gene: TRBV13; CDR3aa: CASSLGVSSYNEQFF; CDR3nt: TGTGCCAGCAGCTTGGGAGTTAGCTCCTACAATGAGCAGTTCTTC
abundance: NA; d_gene: TRBD2; j_gene: TRBJ2-3; v_gene: TRBV7-9; CDR3aa: CASSLETGGRDTQYF; CDR3nt: TGTGCCAGCAGCTTAGAGACGGGGGGAAGAGATACGCAGTATTTT
abundance: once; d_gene: NA; j_gene: TRBJ2-5; v_gene: TRBV5-1; CDR3aa: CASSSLPGDQYF; CDR3nt: TGCGCCAGCAGCTCACTGCCGGGAGACCAGTACTTC
abundance: NA; d_gene: TRBD1; j_gene: TRBJ1-5; v_gene: TRBV19; CDR3aa: CASSFGQGQQPQHF; CDR3nt: TGTGCCAGTAGTTTTGGACAGGGCCAGCAGCCCCAGCATTTT
abundance: NA; d_gene: TRBD1; j_gene: TRBJ2-4; v_gene: TRBV6-5; CDR3aa: CASSSTNGQGIQYF; CDR3nt: TGTGCCAGCAGTTCCACTAACGGACAGGGCATTCAGTACTTC
abundance: NA; d_gene: NA; j_gene: TRBJ2-7; v_gene: TRBV4-3; CDR3aa: CASSYLRENYEQYF; CDR3nt: TGCGCCAGCAGCTACCTCAGGGAGAACTACGAGCAGTACTTC
abundance: NA; d_gene: TRBD2; j_gene: TRBJ2-3; v_gene: TRBV6-6; CDR3aa: CASRTSGSTDTQYF; CDR3nt: TGTGCCAGCAGGACTAGCGGGAGCACAGATACGCAGTATTTT
abundance: NA; d_gene: NA; j_gene: TRBJ1-1; v_gene: TRBV7-9; CDR3aa: CASSLELNTEAFF; CDR3nt: TGTGCCAGCAGCTTAGAATTGAACACTGAAGCTTTCTTT
abundance: few; d_gene: TRBD1; j_gene: TRBJ1-2; v_gene: TRBV18; CDR3aa: CASTDRATNYGYTF; CDR3nt: TGTGCCAGCACGGACAGGGCAACTAACTATGGCTACACCTTC
abundance: NA; d_gene: TRBD2; j_gene: TRBJ2-3; v_gene: TRBV4-1; CDR3aa: CASSQVASGGEIEADTQYF; CDR3nt: TGCGCCAGCAGCCAAGTTGCTAGCGGGGGCGAAATTGAGGCAGATACGCAGTATTTT
abundance: few; d_gene: NA; j_gene: TRBJ1-3; v_gene: TRBV5-5; CDR3aa: CASSLMDELRTSGNTIYF; CDR3nt: TGTGCCAGCAGCCTTATGGATGAACTGAGGACCTCTGGAAACACCATATATTTT
abundance: NA; d_gene: NA; j_gene: TRBJ2-1; v_gene: TRBV25-1; CDR3aa: CASSEGGGVRYNEQFF; CDR3nt: TGTGCCAGCAGTGAAGGGGGCGGGGTGCGCTACAATGAGCAGTTCTTC
abundance: NA; d_gene: TRBD2; j_gene: TRBJ2-2; v_gene: TRBV28; CDR3aa: CASSLEGASGKLGELFF; CDR3nt: TGTGCCAGCAGTTTAGAGGGGGCTAGCGGGAAGCTCGGGGAGCTGTTTTTT
abundance: NA; d_gene: NA; j_gene: TRBJ2-3; v_gene: TRBV6-5; CDR3aa: CASTARPGTDTQYF; CDR3nt: TGTGCCAGCACGGCAAGGCCAGGCACAGATACGCAGTATTTT
abundance: NA; d_gene: NA; j_gene: TRBJ2-7; v_gene: TRBV2; CDR3aa: CASSEQGEWSYEQYF; CDR3nt: TGTGCCAGCAGCGAACAGGGAGAGTGGTCCTACGAGCAGTACTTC
abundance: NA; d_gene: NA; j_gene: TRBJ1-6; v_gene: TRBV28; CDR3aa: CASSLRQDLLVFPLHF; CDR3nt: TGTGCCAGCAGTTTACGACAGGATTTATTAGTGTTCCCCCTCCACTTT
abundance: large; d_gene: NA; j_gene: TRBJ1-2; v_gene: TRBV6-1; CDR3aa: CASRAQRGNYGYTF; CDR3nt: TGTGCCAGCAGAGCCCAAAGGGGAAACTATGGCTACACCTTC
abundance: NA; d_gene: NA; j_gene: TRBJ1-5; v_gene: TRBV6-5; CDR3aa: CASKIRIYSNQPQHF; CDR3nt: TGTGCCAGCAAGATAAGGATTTATAGCAATCAGCCCCAGCATTTT
abundance: NA; d_gene: TRBD2; j_gene: TRBJ2-1; v_gene: TRBV28; CDR3aa: CASTPSPGGQYNEQFF; CDR3nt: TGTGCCAGCACCCCCTCCCCGGGAGGGCAGTACAATGAGCAGTTCTTC
abundance: NA; d_gene: NA; j_gene: TRBJ2-1; v_gene: TRBV28; CDR3aa: CASSLFYNEQFF; CDR3nt: TGTGCCAGCAGTTTATTCTACAATGAGCAGTTCTTC
abundance: NA; d_gene: NA; j_gene: TRBJ1-2; v_gene: TRBV28; CDR3aa: CASRQTSTWSGYTF; CDR3nt: TGTGCCAGCAGGCAGACCTCGACTTGGAGCGGCTACACCTTC
abundance: NA; d_gene: NA; j_gene: TRBJ2-5; v_gene: TRBV7-9; CDR3aa: CASSFWTSFTVLRAQYF; CDR3nt: TGTGCCAGCAGCTTCTGGACTTCGTTCACGGTTCTTAGGGCCCAGTACTTC
abundance: NA; d_gene: NA; j_gene: TRBJ1-1; v_gene: TRBV18; CDR3aa: CASSSSRLNTEAFF; CDR3nt: TGTGCCAGCTCATCTTCCAGACTAAACACTGAAGCTTTCTTT
abundance: NA; d_gene: NA; j_gene: TRBJ2-3; v_gene: TRBV12-5; CDR3aa: CASGLAQGLATDTQYF; CDR3nt: TGTGCTAGTGGTTTGGCGCAGGGCCTCGCCACAGATACGCAGTATTTT
abundance: once; d_gene: NA; j_gene: TRBJ2-1; v_gene: TRBV7-9; CDR3aa: CASSPAGTTNNEQFF; CDR3nt: TGTGCCAGCAGCCCTGCCGGGACAACTAACAATGAGCAGTTCTTC
abundance: NA; d_gene: NA; j_gene: TRBJ1-1; v_gene: TRBV6-5; CDR3aa: CASSPDGTNTEAFF; CDR3nt: TGTGCCAGCAGTCCCGACGGTACGAACACTGAAGCTTTCTTT
abundance: NA; d_gene: TRBD2; j_gene: TRBJ2-5; v_gene: TRBV2; CDR3aa: CASTPLAGGKETQYF; CDR3nt: TGTGCCAGCACCCCACTAGCGGGGGGGAAAGAGACCCAGTACTTC
abundance: few; d_gene: NA; j_gene: TRBJ1-5; v_gene: TRBV5-4; CDR3aa: CASSLEPRGQPQHF; CDR3nt: TGTGCCAGCAGCTTAGAGCCGAGGGGTCAGCCCCAGCATTTT
abundance: NA; d_gene: NA; j_gene: TRBJ2-2; v_gene: TRBV5-6; CDR3aa: CASSLPFRRLDGELFF; CDR3nt: TGTGCCAGCAGCCTACCTTTTAGGCGACTTGACGGGGAGCTGTTTTTT
abundance: NA; d_gene: TRBD1; j_gene: TRBJ1-4; v_gene: TRBV11-2; CDR3aa: CASSDRDRGNEKLFF; CDR3nt: TGTGCCAGCAGCGATAGGGACAGGGGTAATGAAAAACTGTTTTTT
abundance: NA; d_gene: NA; j_gene: TRBJ2-1; v_gene: TRBV11-3; CDR3aa: CASSLEARHGIEQFF; CDR3nt: TGTGCCAGCAGCTTAGAGGCCCGGCATGGGATTGAGCAGTTCTTC
abundance: NA; d_gene: NA; j_gene: TRBJ2-3; v_gene: TRBV9; CDR3aa: CASSEAGSADTQYF; CDR3nt: TGTGCCAGCAGCGAGGCCGGGAGCGCAGATACGCAGTATTTT